Shown below are 9 T cell receptor beta chains from a single sample sequenced in a study of CD8+CD57+ T cells in acquired aplastic anemia listed by TCRdb under 2018. The instrument given in TCRdb is Illumina HiSeq 2000. Profiling of TCR beta VDJ combinations and CDR3 sequences used genomic DNA as the template. Starting from the raw public reads, TCRdb applied fastp trimming at Q25, assembled clones with MiXCR and retained in-frame beta chains. Each entry merges the rows of one CDR3 protein and shows their most common DNA and genes. Across this sample there are about 190,000 distinct CDR3 sequences, with around 59% seen only once. Jointly, the top ten make up roughly 15% of the sample. The sequenced sample was sorted CD4+, CD8+, or CD8+CD57+ T cells (not recorded which) from PBMCs. The receptors derive from a human donor in good health, serving as a control.

This clonotype was seen repeatedly, ten times or more. The chain couples TRBV6-2 or TRBV6-3 to TRBJ1-1, with D tentatively TRBD1 (6 bases). V was pared by 8 bases and J by 3 bases, with 16 bases between. The V gene's germline CDR1 is MNHEY and CDR2 SVGEGT. The CDR3 extends over 14 amino acids. The CDR3 DNA is TGTGCCAGCGCTGGTCAGGGGCCTCACACTGAAGCTTTCTTT. Translation gives CASAGQGPHTEAFF.

The chain carries TRBV29-1 and TRBJ1-2; D remains unclear. V was pared by 6 bases and J by 8 bases, with 16 bases between. The CDR3 is 12 residues long. The germline V gene has CDR1 SQVTM and CDR2 ANQGSEA. The CDR3 DNA sequence: TGCAGCGTCTCCTGGCCCGGGTACGGCTACACCTTC. Its protein product is CSVSWPGYGYTF.

This chain joins TRBV2 and TRBJ2-2, with TRBD1 as a possible D gene (5 bases). The CDR3 length is 15 residues. V dropped 3 bases and J dropped 2 bases, with 10 bases sitting between them. CDR1 and CDR2 (germline): SNHLY, FYNNEI. In DNA form, the CDR3 reads TGTGCCAGCAGTGAGACAGACCGAAACACCGGGGAGCTGTTTTTT. Translating gives CASSETDRNTGELFF.

This chain joins TRBV11-2 and TRBJ2-7, with 11 bases matching TRBD1. Germline CDR1 SGHAT, CDR2 FQNNGV. V was clipped by 3 bases and J by 3 bases; unmatched bases: 4. CDR3 size: 15 residues. The CDR3 DNA reads as TGTGCCAGCAGCTTCCCCGGGACAGGGGGCTACGAGCAGTACTTC. Its translation is CASSFPGTGGYEQYF.

The rearrangement joins TRBV20-1 to TRBJ2-3; 10 positions match TRBD2. Germline-derived CDR1 and CDR2 are DFQATT and SNEGSKA (reference sequence). With 4 bases clipped from V and 6 bases from J, the junction kept 10 bases outside the gene matches. The CDR3 sequence is 15 residues long. Here the CDR3 reads CSAMAGGSGGDTQYF. CDR3 nucleotide sequence: TGCAGTGCTATGGCCGGTGGTAGCGGGGGGGATACGCAGTATTTT.

The V and J genes are TRBV29-1 and TRBJ2-7; 10 bases are shared with TRBD1. Germline CDR1 reads SQVTM; CDR2 reads ANQGSEA. Losses at the gene ends were 7 bases for V and 5 bases for J; bases not matched to a gene: 5. CDR3 length: 12 residues. The CDR3 bases are TGCAGCGCGGGACAGGGGAAGCACGAGCAGTACTTC. Residues: CSAGQGKHEQYF.

The genes are TRBV7-3 and TRBJ1-5; D is ambiguous. The germline V gene has CDR1 SGHTA and CDR2 FQGTGA. The CDR3 totals 13 residues. The V gene lost 5 bases and the J gene lost 7 bases, with 12 bases spanning the gap. The CDR3 spells CASSRITGQPQHF. The CDR3 DNA sequence: TGTGCCAGCAGCAGAATAACGGGACAGCCCCAGCATTTT.

This clonotype was recorded many times. The chain links TRBV20-1 to TRBJ2-1, with D uncertain. The CDR3 spans 17 residues. Trimming took off 0 bases at V and 5 bases at J, with 20 bases between the two ends. Germline loops: CDR1 DFQATT, CDR2 SNEGSKA (reference sequence). Here the CDR3 reads CSARDTSPRRLDNEQFF. CDR3 DNA: TGCAGTGCTAGAGATACTTCGCCCAGGCGTCTGGACAATGAGCAGTTCTTC.

The J gene is TRBJ1-1, the V gene TRBV19; TRBD1 might be the D (5 bases). Germline loops: CDR1 LNHDA, CDR2 SQIVND (reference sequence). CDR3 length: 14 residues. Deletions cut 4 bases from V and 0 bases from J, with 9 bases between. The CDR3 sequence is CASSRAGMNTEAFF. The CDR3 nucleotides are TGTGCCAGTAGTAGGGCAGGGATGAACACTGAAGCTTTCTTT. The full variable domain, with the rest looked up from reference TRBV19 and TRBJ1-1, is DGGITQSPKYLFRKEGQNVTLSCEQNLNHDAMYWYRQDPGQGLRLIYYSQIVNDFQKGDIAEGYSVSREKKESFPLTVTSAQKNPTAFYLCASSRAGMNTEAFFGQGTRLTVV.